Below, 2 T cell receptor beta chains from the same sample are listed, as sequenced in a study of blood T cells in healthy people across ages. PCR was performed a second time for about 7 to 12 cycles using a sample-barcoded 5' primer and a J-beta primer mix. Via MiXCR, TCRdb re-called the 5' RACE reads, giving one row per CDR3 protein. The sample records over 1.5 million distinct CDR3 sequences, around half being singletons. Sequencing input: blood. The origin of the receptors is a woman aged 40 to 49 in good health.

The chain recombines TRBV7-9 with TRBJ2-1; 10 bases align to TRBD2. Per the germline V gene, CDR1 is SEHNR and CDR2 is FQNEAQ (reference sequence). The CDR3 extends over 15 amino acids. J lost 9 bases, V lost 6 bases, and 11 bases had no gene match. The CDR3 DNA follows: TGTGCCAGCAGTTTCGGACTAGCGGAAGTAGGTGAGCAGTTCTTC. Amino acids: CASSFGLAEVGEQFF.

This chain uses TRBV6-5 with TRBJ1-6; no clear D gene. The CDR3 has 17 amino acids. Germline V CDR1 and CDR2: MNHEY, SVGAGI. V gave up 0 bases and J gave up 10 bases, with 19 bases separating them. The CDR3 bases are TGTGCCAGCAGTTACTCGATTCGCGCCCCAACGTACTCACCCCTCCACTTT. As protein: CASSYSIRAPTYSPLHF.